These 8 T cell receptor beta chains share one sample of origin, sequenced in a study of T cell responses to AZD1222 COVID-19 vaccine. Measured with immunoSEQ multiplex PCR; TCRdb has only the in-frame clones, and not every one. Of fewer than 200,000 clones listed, around 90% were seen once; the top ten hold 3.5% to 5.5%. The specimen comprised peripheral blood, sampled 28 days after the second dose of the MenACWY control vaccine. These receptors came from an adult who received the MenACWY meningococcal vaccine as a control.

V and J are TRBV14 and TRBJ2-3, with a tentative D call TRBD2 (6 bases). Trimming pared 4 bases from V and 0 bases from J, leaving 11 bases between. Germline V gene lookup returns CDR1 SGHDN and CDR2 FVKESK. The CDR3 totals 15 residues. Here the CDR3 DNA reads TGTGCCAGCAGCCTAGGGAGCGGGAGCACAGATACGCAGTATTTT. Its protein is CASSLGSGSTDTQYF.

The chain has TRBV18 and TRBJ1-2, with D hard to call. CDR3 length equals 16 residues. V was trimmed by 2 bases and J by 6 bases, leaving 19 bases between them. Germline lookup yields CDR1 KGHSH and CDR2 LQKENI. The CDR3, as DNA: TGTGCCAGCTCACCATTCCCCCCCTCTCCAGGTAATGGCTACACCTTC. This codes for CASSPFPPSPGNGYTF.

The rearrangement uses TRBV18 and TRBJ1-6; D remains unclear. CDR1 KGHSH and CDR2 LQKENI come from the germline V gene. Deletions cut 2 bases from V and 8 bases from J, with 4 bases between. This CDR3 contains 12 residues. The CDR3 DNA follows: TGTGCCAGCTCACCATCCGATTCACCCCTCCACTTT. This translates into CASSPSDSPLHF.

This clone showed up just once. The chain couples TRBV28 to TRBJ2-5; D is possibly TRBD2 (5 bases). Trimming removed 5 bases from V and 7 bases from J, with 8 bases in between. This CDR3 comprises 11 residues. CDR1 MDHEN and CDR2 SYDVKM come from the germline V gene. This chain's CDR3 is CASSGLRTQYF. CDR3 coding DNA: TGTGCCAGCAGTGGACTGAGGACCCAGTACTTC. Full variable domain (remainder filled in from reference TRBV28 and TRBJ2-5): DVKVTQSSRYLVKRTGEKVFLECVQDMDHENMFWYRQDPGLGLRLIYFSYDVKMKEKGDIPEGYSVSREKKERFSLILESASTNQTSMYLCASSGLRTQYFGPGTRLLVL.

This rearrangement joins TRBV3-1 (or the pseudogene TRBV3-2) to TRBJ2-7; TRBD1 aligns across 10 bases. The CDR3 contains 16 residues. CDR1 LGHDT and CDR2 YNNKEL come from the germline V gene (reference sequence). Trimming took 1 base from V and 3 from J; bases not matched to a gene: 6. The CDR3 loop is CASSQGGGTGDYEQYF. CDR3 nucleotides: TGTGCCAGCAGCCAAGGAGGGGGGACAGGGGACTACGAGCAGTACTTC.

This clone was observed once. The genes are TRBV27 and TRBJ2-2; D gene ambiguous. Trimming shortened V by 2 bases and J by 5 bases, and 12 bases separated the two germline ends. Germline CDR1 reads MNHEY; CDR2 reads SMNVEV (reference sequence). The CDR3 has 15 residues. The CDR3 nucleotides read TGTGCCAGCAGTTTAAACGAGGCGAGGACCGGGGAGCTGTTTTTT. Amino acids: CASSLNEARTGELFF.

V and J are TRBV7-8 and TRBJ1-4, with D perhaps TRBD1 (6 bases). V lost 4 bases to trimming and J lost 8 bases, with 23 bases between them. CDR1 SGHVS and CDR2 FQNEAQ come from the germline V gene. The CDR3 is 17 residues long. Here the CDR3 DNA reads TGTGCCAGCAGCTCCTCACAAGCTGGGGGGCGCCGGGAAAAACTGTTTTTT. This translates into CASSSSQAGGRREKLFF.

The J gene is TRBJ2-7, the V gene TRBV5-5; D is uncertain. Between the trimmed V and J ends, which lost 2 bases and 7 bases, there was a span of 13 bases. This CDR3 has 13 amino acids. Germline CDR1 reads SGHKS; CDR2 reads YYEKEE (reference sequence). In nucleotides, the CDR3 is TGTGCCAGCAGCTTCAGTCCCAACAGTGAGCAGTACTTC. It is translated as CASSFSPNSEQYF.